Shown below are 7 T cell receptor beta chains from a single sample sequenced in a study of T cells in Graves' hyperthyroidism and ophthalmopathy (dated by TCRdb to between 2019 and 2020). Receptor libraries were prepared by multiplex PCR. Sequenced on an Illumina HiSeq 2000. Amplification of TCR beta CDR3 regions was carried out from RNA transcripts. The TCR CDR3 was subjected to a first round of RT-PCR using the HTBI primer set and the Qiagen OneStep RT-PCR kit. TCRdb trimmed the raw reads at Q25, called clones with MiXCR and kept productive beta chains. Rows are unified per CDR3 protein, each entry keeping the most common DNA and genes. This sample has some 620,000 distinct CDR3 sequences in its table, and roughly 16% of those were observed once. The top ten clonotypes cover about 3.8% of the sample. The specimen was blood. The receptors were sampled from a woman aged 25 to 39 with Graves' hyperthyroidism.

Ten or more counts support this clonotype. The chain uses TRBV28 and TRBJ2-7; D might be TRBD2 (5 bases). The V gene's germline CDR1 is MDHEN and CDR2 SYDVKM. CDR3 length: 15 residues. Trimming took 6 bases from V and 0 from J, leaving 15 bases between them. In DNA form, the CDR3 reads TGTGCCAGCAGCCTCCGGGAAAAGGGCTCCTACGAGCAGTACTTC. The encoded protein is CASSLREKGSYEQYF.

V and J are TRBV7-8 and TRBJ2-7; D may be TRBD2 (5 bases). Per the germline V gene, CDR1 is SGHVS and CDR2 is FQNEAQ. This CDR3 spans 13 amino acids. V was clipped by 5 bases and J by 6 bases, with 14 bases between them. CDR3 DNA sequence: TGTGCCAGCAGCACACTAGTCCGGGGCGAGCAGTACTTC. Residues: CASSTLVRGEQYF.

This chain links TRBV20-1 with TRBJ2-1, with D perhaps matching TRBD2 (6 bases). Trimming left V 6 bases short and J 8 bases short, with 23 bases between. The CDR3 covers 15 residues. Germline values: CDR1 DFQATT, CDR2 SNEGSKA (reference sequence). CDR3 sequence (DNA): TGCAGTGCAGATTTGGGGGACTTTAGCGTCTATGAGCAGTTCTTC. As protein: CSADLGDFSVYEQFF.

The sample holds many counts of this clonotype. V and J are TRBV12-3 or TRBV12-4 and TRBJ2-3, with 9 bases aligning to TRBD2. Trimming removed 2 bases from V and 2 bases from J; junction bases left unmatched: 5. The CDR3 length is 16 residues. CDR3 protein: CASSLRPSGITDTQYF. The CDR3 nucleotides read TGTGCCAGCAGTTTACGGCCTAGCGGGATCACAGATACGCAGTATTTT.

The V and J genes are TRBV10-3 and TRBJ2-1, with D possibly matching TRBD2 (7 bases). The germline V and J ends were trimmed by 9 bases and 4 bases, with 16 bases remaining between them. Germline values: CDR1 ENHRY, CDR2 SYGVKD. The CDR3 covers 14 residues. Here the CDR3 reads CAIGEGDFYNEQFF. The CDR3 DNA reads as TGTGCCATTGGGGAGGGGGACTTTTACAATGAGCAGTTCTTC.

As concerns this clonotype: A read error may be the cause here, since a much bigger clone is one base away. The CDR3 here is CASSVPGGPGNTIYF. CDR3 sequence (DNA): TGTGCCAGCAGTGTTCCGGGGGGCCCTGGAAACACCATATATTTT. The gene calls are TRBV12-3 or TRBV12-4 and TRBJ1-3; a weak D match, TRBD1 (6 bases). The CDR3 has 15 residues. V was pared by 5 bases and J by 2 bases, with 13 bases between.

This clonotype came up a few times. DNA of the CDR3: TGTGCCACCAGTGACGAGGGACTCACAGATACGCAGTATTTT. This sequence encodes CATSDEGLTDTQYF. V usage is TRBV24-1 and J usage is TRBJ2-3; tentative D call: TRBD2 (6 bases). V gave up 4 bases and J gave up 2 bases, with 9 bases separating them. This CDR3 comprises 14 residues. Germline V gene lookup returns CDR1 KGHDR and CDR2 SFDVKD.